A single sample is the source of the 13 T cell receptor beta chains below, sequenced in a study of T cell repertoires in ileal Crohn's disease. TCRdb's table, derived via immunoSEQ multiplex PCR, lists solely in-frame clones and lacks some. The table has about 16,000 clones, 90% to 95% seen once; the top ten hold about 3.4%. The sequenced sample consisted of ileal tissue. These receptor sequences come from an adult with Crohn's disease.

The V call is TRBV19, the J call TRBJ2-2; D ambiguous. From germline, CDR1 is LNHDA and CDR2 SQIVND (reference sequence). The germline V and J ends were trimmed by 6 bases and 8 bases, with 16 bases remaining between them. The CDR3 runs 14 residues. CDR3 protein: CASRSQASGGELFF. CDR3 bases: TGTGCCAGTAGGTCGCAGGCCTCAGGTGGGGAGCTGTTTTTT.

The DNA of the CDR3 is TGCGCCAGCAGCTTGGTGCCGCTGGCGCAGGGCCAAGAGACCCAGTACTTC. Amino acid sequence: CASSLVPLAQGQETQYF. The chain couples TRBV5-1 to TRBJ2-5; the D gene is possibly TRBD1 (5 bases). This CDR3 region has 17 residues. V was trimmed by 0 bases and J by 1 base, leaving 16 bases between them. Germline assignment: CDR1 SGHRS and CDR2 YFSETQ.

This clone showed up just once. The chain's CDR3 is CASSLMGQGAHEQYF. The CDR3, as DNA: TGTGCCAGCAGCTTAATGGGACAGGGGGCTCACGAGCAGTACTTC. V usage is TRBV7-3 and J usage is TRBJ2-7; TRBD1 matches at 12 bases. Trimming took 1 base from V and 5 from J; bases not matched to a gene: 3. The CDR3 loop spans 15 amino acids. CDR1 SGHTA and CDR2 FQGTGA come from the germline V gene. Full variable domain (outside the CDR3, taken from reference TRBV7-3 and TRBJ2-7): GAGVSQTPSNKVTEKGKYVELRCDPISGHTALYWYRQSLGQGPEFLIYFQGTGAADDSGLPNDRFFAVRPEGSVSTLKIQRTERGDSAVYLCASSLMGQGAHEQYFGPGTRLTVT.

The CDR3 loop is CASRGGQTSYEQYF. The CDR3 nucleotides are TGCGCCAGCAGGGGGGGGCAAACCTCCTACGAGCAGTACTTC. The genes are TRBV5-1 and TRBJ2-7; perhaps TRBD2 as D (7 bases). V dropped 5 bases and J dropped 0 bases, with 12 bases sitting between them. Germline-derived CDR1 and CDR2 are SGHRS and YFSETQ. This CDR3 is built from 14 residues.

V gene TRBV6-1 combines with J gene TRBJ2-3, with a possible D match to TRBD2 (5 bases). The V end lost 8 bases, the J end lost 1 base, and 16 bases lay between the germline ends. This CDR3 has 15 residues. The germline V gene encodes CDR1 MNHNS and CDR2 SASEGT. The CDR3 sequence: CASCRGRGGTDTQYF. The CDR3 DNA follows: TGTGCCAGCTGCCGGGGTCGGGGAGGCACAGATACGCAGTATTTT.

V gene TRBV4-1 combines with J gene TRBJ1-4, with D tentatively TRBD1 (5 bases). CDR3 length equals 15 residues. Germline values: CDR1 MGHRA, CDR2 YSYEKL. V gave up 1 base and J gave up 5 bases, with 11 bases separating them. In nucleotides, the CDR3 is TGCGCCAGCAGCCAAGGACAGACCGAGAATGAAAAACTGTTTTTT. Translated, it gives CASSQGQTENEKLFF.

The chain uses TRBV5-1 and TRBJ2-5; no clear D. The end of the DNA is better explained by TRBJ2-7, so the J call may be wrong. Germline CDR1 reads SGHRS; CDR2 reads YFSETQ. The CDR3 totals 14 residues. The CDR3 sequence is CASSRDSDPYEQYF. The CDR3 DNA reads TGCGCCAGCAGCAGAGACTCAGACCCCTACGAGCAGTACTTC.

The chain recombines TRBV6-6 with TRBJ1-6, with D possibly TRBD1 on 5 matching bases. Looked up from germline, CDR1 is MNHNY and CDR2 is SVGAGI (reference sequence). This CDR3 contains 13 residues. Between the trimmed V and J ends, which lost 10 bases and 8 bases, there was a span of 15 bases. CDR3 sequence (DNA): TGTGCCACGAACGGGGGTCGGGATTCACCCCTCCACTTT. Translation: CATNGGRDSPLHF.

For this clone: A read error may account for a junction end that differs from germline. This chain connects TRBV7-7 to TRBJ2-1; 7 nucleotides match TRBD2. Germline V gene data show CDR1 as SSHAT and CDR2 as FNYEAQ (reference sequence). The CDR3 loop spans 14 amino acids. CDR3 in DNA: TGTGCTAGCAGCTTGAGCGGGACTCACAATGAGCAGTTCTTC. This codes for CASSLSGTHNEQFF.

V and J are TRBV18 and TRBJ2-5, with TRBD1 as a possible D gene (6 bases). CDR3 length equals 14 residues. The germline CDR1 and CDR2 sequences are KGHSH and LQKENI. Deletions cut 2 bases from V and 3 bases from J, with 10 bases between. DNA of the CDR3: TGTGCCAGCTCACCAGGACAGCCCAAAGAGACCCAGTACTTC. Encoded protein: CASSPGQPKETQYF.

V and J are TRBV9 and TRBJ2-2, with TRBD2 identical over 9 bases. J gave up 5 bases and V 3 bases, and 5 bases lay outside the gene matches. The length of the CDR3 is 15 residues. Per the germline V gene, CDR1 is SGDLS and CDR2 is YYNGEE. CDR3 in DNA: TGTGCCAGCAGCGCCGCGGGGGGGCGAACCGGGGAGCTGTTTTTT. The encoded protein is CASSAAGGRTGELFF.

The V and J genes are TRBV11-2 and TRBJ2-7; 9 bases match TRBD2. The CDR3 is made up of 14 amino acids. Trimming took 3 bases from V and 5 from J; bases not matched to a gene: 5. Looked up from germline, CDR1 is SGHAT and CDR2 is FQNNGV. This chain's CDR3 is CASSFGTSWNEQYF. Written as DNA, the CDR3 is TGTGCCAGCAGCTTTGGGACTAGCTGGAACGAGCAGTACTTC.

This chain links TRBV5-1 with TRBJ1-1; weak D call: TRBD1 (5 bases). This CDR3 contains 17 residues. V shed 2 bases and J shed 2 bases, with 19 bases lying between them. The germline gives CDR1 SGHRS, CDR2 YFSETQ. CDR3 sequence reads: CASSLRSVATVNTEAFF. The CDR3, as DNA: TGCGCCAGCAGCTTAAGGAGTGTGGCGACAGTAAACACTGAAGCTTTCTTT.